The 11 T cell receptor beta chains given below trace back to one sample, sequenced in a study of T-cell memory formation after mild COVID-19. TCRdb recomputed calls from the 5' RACE reads with MiXCR, one row per CDR3 protein. The table shows approximately 400,000 distinct CDR3 sequences, with under 20% occurring only once. The sample was PBMCs or a T cell subset sorted from them (not recorded which). Receptor source: a man younger than 35 who had mild COVID-19 (a few samples of this study predate the infection). Cell type and time point are not known.

This rearrangement joins TRBV7-8 to TRBJ2-7; either TRBD1 or TRBD2 may supply D (5 bases each). This CDR3 is built from 12 residues. Per germline, CDR1 SGHVS and CDR2 FQNEAQ. With 5 bases removed from V and 8 bases from J, the gap between germline ends came to 13 bases. This CDR3 is CASSEGPSQQYF. The CDR3 DNA reads as TGTGCCAGCAGCGAGGGACCCTCCCAGCAGTACTTC.

The genes are TRBV7-9 and TRBJ2-4; the D gene is possibly TRBD1 (6 bases). There are 13 residues in the CDR3. The V end lost 2 bases, the J end lost 7 bases, and 9 bases lay between the germline ends. Germline-derived CDR1 and CDR2 are SEHNR and FQNEAQ (reference sequence). The CDR3 sequence: CASSLPGANIQYF. For the CDR3, the DNA is TGTGCCAGCAGCTTACCAGGGGCGAACATTCAGTACTTC.

The V and J genes are TRBV7-9 and TRBJ1-1; 8 nucleotides align to TRBD1. CDR3 length: 15 residues. Germline lookup yields CDR1 SEHNR and CDR2 FQNEAQ (reference sequence). The J segment lost 1 base and the V segment lost 4 bases, leaving 5 bases of the junction unmatched. CDR3 sequence: CASSWTGTGNTEAFF. In DNA, the CDR3 is TGTGCCAGCAGCTGGACCGGGACAGGGAACACTGAAGCTTTCTTT. Combining the CDR3 with reference TRBV7-9 and TRBJ1-1 gives the whole variable domain DTGVSQNPRHKITKRGQNVTFRCDPISEHNRLYWYRQTLGQGPEFLTYFQNEAQLEKSRLLSDRFSAERPKGSFSTLEIQRTEQGDSAMYLCASSWTGTGNTEAFFGQGTRLTVV.

This clonotype turned up a few times. The chain recombines TRBV12-3 or TRBV12-4 with TRBJ1-2; D perhaps matches TRBD1 (5 bases). Trimming stripped 6 bases from V and 4 bases from J, with 18 bases between. The CDR3 runs to 15 residues. In DNA form, the CDR3 reads TGTGCCAGCAGGAAATCACAGGAGGGAGGCTATGGCTACACCTTC. The encoded protein is CASRKSQEGGYGYTF.

The chain links TRBV20-1 to TRBJ2-3; D gene ambiguous. CDR3 length: 13 amino acids. Germline lookup yields CDR1 DFQATT and CDR2 SNEGSKA (reference sequence). The V and J ends lost 3 bases and 8 bases respectively, with 15 bases between them. Here the CDR3 DNA reads TGCAGTGCTAGTGGGTACCAAAAACGTACGCAGTATTTT. Its translation: CSASGYQKRTQYF.

This clonotype was seen just once. The V and J genes are TRBV7-2 and TRBJ2-6, with D perhaps assigned TRBD1 or TRBD2 (5 bases each). Trimming stripped 5 bases from V and 14 bases from J, with 22 bases between. The germline V gene has CDR1 SGHTA and CDR2 FQGNSA. The CDR3 loop spans 15 amino acids. Written as DNA, the CDR3 is TGTGCCAGCAGCCCCTCGGGGACCCCCTCCTTATTCCTGACTTTC. It codes for CASSPSGTPSLFLTF.

The genes are TRBV3-1 and TRBJ1-2; D is perhaps TRBD1 (6 bases). CDR1 and CDR2 (germline): LGHDT, YNNKEL (reference sequence). Trimming left V 4 bases short and J 7 bases short, with 19 bases between. There are 15 residues in the CDR3. The CDR3 region has the DNA TGTGCCAGCAGCCTACAGGGTGGTGGTTCTTTTGGCTACACCTTC. As protein: CASSLQGGGSFGYTF.

The chain couples TRBV5-1 to TRBJ2-1, with 11 bases matching TRBD2. This CDR3 comprises 16 residues. The V and J ends lost 4 bases and 9 bases, in that order; junction bases with no gene match: 12. Germline V gives CDR1 SGHRS, CDR2 YFSETQ. The CDR3: CASSLRSVAGGREQFF. The CDR3 region has the DNA TGCGCCAGCAGCCTACGGTCGGTAGCGGGGGGGCGTGAGCAGTTCTTC.

This chain links TRBV24-1 with TRBJ1-5; D is possibly TRBD1 (6 bases). Trimming took 4 bases from V and 4 from J, leaving 10 bases between them. The CDR3 runs 14 residues. Germline V gene lookup returns CDR1 KGHDR and CDR2 SFDVKD. The CDR3 DNA reads as TGTGCCACCAGTGACGGGACACTGAATCAGCCCCAGCATTTT. Translated: CATSDGTLNQPQHF.

A few counts support this clonotype. J is TRBJ2-1 and V is TRBV10-3; 7 bases agree with TRBD1. The ends lost 2 bases at V and 4 bases at J; junction bases unmatched: 8. Germline CDR1 and CDR2: ENHRY and SYGVKD. The CDR3 loop spans 16 amino acids. This chain's CDR3 is CAISEQDGTVYNEQFF. The CDR3 DNA reads as TGTGCCATCAGTGAGCAGGACGGGACAGTTTACAATGAGCAGTTCTTC.

This clonotype came up a few times. This sequence joins TRBV19 and TRBJ1-1, with D possibly being TRBD1 (6 bases). V dropped 9 bases and J dropped 0 bases, with 11 bases sitting between them. Germline CDR1 reads LNHDA; CDR2 reads SQIVND (reference sequence). CDR3 length: 13 residues. The CDR3 is CASYRDLNTEAFF. CDR3 DNA: TGTGCCAGCTACAGGGACCTGAACACTGAAGCTTTCTTT.